This passage covers 8 T cell receptor beta chains from one sample sequenced in a study of T-cell memory formation after mild COVID-19. Using its own MiXCR run on the 5' RACE reads, TCRdb lists one record per CDR3 protein. The data contain around 250,000 distinct CDR3 sequences, roughly 17% of them singletons. Sequencing was performed on PBMCs or a T cell subset sorted from them (not recorded which). The origin of the receptors is a man between 18 and 29 years old who had mild COVID-19 (a few samples of this study predate the infection). Cell type and time point are not known.

A few counts support this clonotype. CDR3 bases: TGTGCCACGATCCCCGATTGGCTGGGGGGCGGGGGTACGCAGTATTTT. It codes for CATIPDWLGGGGTQYF. The chain links TRBV12-3 or TRBV12-4 to TRBJ2-3; the D gene is possibly TRBD2 (7 bases). The CDR3 extends over 16 amino acids. The V end lost 10 bases, the J end lost 8 bases, and 28 bases lay between the germline ends.

This chain connects TRBV20-1 to TRBJ2-1; possibly TRBD1 or TRBD2 for D (6 bases each). The germline V gene has CDR1 DFQATT and CDR2 SNEGSKA (reference sequence). V lost 3 bases, J lost 3 bases, and 18 bases lay in between. The CDR3 loop spans 16 amino acids. The CDR3 region is CSARGDRGAVYNEQFF. For the CDR3, the DNA is TGCAGTGCTAGGGGTGATAGGGGGGCTGTCTACAATGAGCAGTTCTTC.

This chain connects TRBV28 to TRBJ1-2; D is uncertain. The CDR3 spans 16 residues. Trimming left V 3 bases short and J 7 bases short, with 21 bases between. CDR1 is MDHEN, CDR2 SYDVKM, per germline. The DNA for the CDR3 is TGTGCCAGCAGTTTTGGTCGGGCACCTTACTCCCCTGGCTACACCTTC. Protein: CASSFGRAPYSPGYTF.

The chain links TRBV10-3 to TRBJ2-7; a possible D gene is TRBD1 (5 bases). CDR1 is ENHRY, CDR2 SYGVKD, per germline. The CDR3 sequence is 13 residues long. V was trimmed by 10 bases and J by 2 bases, leaving 15 bases between them. This chain's CDR3 is CATTVGPTYEQYF. DNA of the CDR3: TGTGCCACTACGGTGGGGCCGACCTACGAGCAGTACTTC.

J is TRBJ2-2 and V is TRBV3-1; D not certain. V was clipped by 4 bases and J by 7 bases, with 7 bases between them. The germline CDR1 and CDR2 sequences are LGHDT and YNNKEL (reference sequence). This CDR3 region has 12 residues. CDR3 sequence: CASSLPHGELFF. The CDR3 coding sequence is TGTGCCAGCAGCCTACCACACGGGGAGCTGTTTTTT.

This clonotype was detected a few times. The rearrangement uses TRBV4-2 and TRBJ2-2, with D maybe TRBD1 (5 bases). Trimming removed 2 bases at V and 0 bases at J, with 10 bases between. The CDR3 has 16 amino acids. Germline V lookup: CDR1 LGHNA, CDR2 YNFKEQ. CDR3 region: CASSQQGRSNTGELFF. Here the CDR3 DNA reads TGTGCCAGCAGCCAACAGGGCAGATCGAACACCGGGGAGCTGTTTTTT.

There are a few counts of this clonotype. This chain connects TRBV6-5 to TRBJ2-1; 10 nucleotides match TRBD1. Trimming removed 4 bases from V and 2 bases from J; junction bases left unmatched: 2. The CDR3 spans 15 residues. Looked up from germline, CDR1 is MNHEY and CDR2 is SVGAGI. The CDR3 DNA reads TGTGCCAGCAGTTCCGGACAGGGGGCCTACAATGAGCAGTTCTTC. Translation: CASSSGQGAYNEQFF.

The chain combines TRBV20-1 with TRBJ1-6, with a weak D call TRBD1 (6 bases). The CDR3 has 13 amino acids. Trimming took 6 bases from V and 7 from J, leaving 13 bases between them. In germline, CDR1 is DFQATT, CDR2 SNEGSKA (reference sequence). CDR3 loop: CSATGAGNSPLHF. Here the CDR3 DNA reads TGCAGTGCCACGGGGGCAGGGAATTCACCCCTCCACTTT.